These 8 T cell receptor beta chains share one sample of origin, sequenced in a study of human T cells and chemical hapten exposure. Time point meaning: patch test 3, about 24 weeks after DPC sensitization. Described treatment: therapeutic diphenylcyclopropenone sensitization with weekly scalp DPC. A single record per CDR3 protein comes from TCRdb applying MiXCR to the RACE reads. Here the sample spans just over 95,000 distinct CDR3 sequences, around a quarter being singletons. The specimen comprised whole blood, sampled in connection with sensitization to the hapten diphenylcyclopropenone (DPC). The receptors were gathered from a middle-aged man with alopecia areata. Some clones in this sample may be carry-over from other donors' samples.

V is TRBV6-1 and J is TRBJ1-5, with D tentatively TRBD1 (5 bases). The germline V and J ends were trimmed by 10 bases and 0 bases, with 19 bases remaining between them. The CDR3 runs to 16 residues. CDR1 is MNHNS, CDR2 SASEGT, per germline. DNA for the CDR3: TGTGCCACCCGGGACGAGGTGAACTATAGCAATCAGCCCCAGCATTTT. Its translation: CATRDEVNYSNQPQHF.

This clonotype was counted a few times. CDR3 residues: CATRLDNNEKLFF. CDR3 in DNA: TGTGCCACCCGACTTGACAATAATGAAAAACTGTTTTTT. The chain links TRBV12-3 or TRBV12-4 to TRBJ1-4; D is ambiguous. The ends were cut back, 10 bases at V and 4 bases at J, with 13 bases in the middle. The CDR3 totals 13 residues.

This clonotype was counted a few times. V is TRBV28 and J is TRBJ2-3; TRBD1 might be the D (6 bases). Trimming left V 5 bases short and J 4 bases short, with 19 bases between. CDR1 is MDHEN and CDR2 is SYDVKM in the germline V gene. This CDR3 has 16 amino acids. CDR3 region: CASSRSGTLGADTQYF. The CDR3 nucleotides read TGTGCCAGCAGTCGCTCCGGGACACTTGGCGCAGATACGCAGTATTTT.

The V and J genes are TRBV20-1 and TRBJ1-1; D ambiguous. The germline V and J ends were trimmed by 3 bases and 2 bases, with 7 bases remaining between them. CDR1 and CDR2 from the germline V gene are DFQATT and SNEGSKA (reference sequence). The CDR3 loop spans 12 amino acids. The CDR3 reads CSASQHNTEAFF. The CDR3 DNA reads TGCAGTGCTAGTCAACACAACACTGAAGCTTTCTTT.

Here the CDR3 reads CASSFGGANTGELFF. The CDR3 DNA reads TGTGCCAGCAGTTTCGGGGGCGCGAACACCGGGGAGCTGTTTTTT. The chain employs TRBV27 and TRBJ2-2; TRBD1 or TRBD2 may be the D gene (6 bases each). The germline V gene encodes CDR1 MNHEY and CDR2 SMNVEV (reference sequence). The CDR3 is 15 amino acids. Trimming shortened V by 3 bases and J by 0 bases, and 8 bases separated the two germline ends.

The chain is built from TRBV12-3 or TRBV12-4 and TRBJ2-7; 11 bases map to TRBD2. The CDR3 loop spans 16 amino acids. Germline trimming cut 3 bases from V and 2 bases from J; bases unmatched to any gene: 6. The CDR3 coding sequence is TGTGCCAGCAGTTTCCAGCTAGCGGGGGGACCCTACGAGCAGTACTTC. It translates to CASSFQLAGGPYEQYF.

In DNA, the CDR3 is TGTGCCAGCAGCCCGAAGCTAGGGTCACCCCTCCACTTT. It codes for CASSPKLGSPLHF. J is TRBJ1-6 and V is TRBV14; D is unresolved. The CDR3 extends over 13 amino acids. The germline CDR1 and CDR2 sequences are SGHDN and FVKESK. Trimming left V 4 bases short and J 10 bases short, with 11 bases between.

The chain employs TRBV30 and TRBJ1-5; a weak D match, TRBD1 (6 bases). This CDR3 comprises 15 residues. V was pared by 1 base and J by 4 bases, with 14 bases between. CDR1 and CDR2 from the germline V gene are GTSNPN and SVGIG (reference sequence). The CDR3 DNA sequence: TGTGCCTGGAGTGCCAATGGACAGAAAAATCAGCCCCAGCATTTT. Translated: CAWSANGQKNQPQHF.